This TCR beta chain was identified during a study of control samples from healthy donors and cancer patients. TCRdb's table, derived via immunoSEQ multiplex PCR, lists solely in-frame clones and lacks some. Of roughly 90,000 clones in the sample, over 90% were seen once. This CDR3 is 15 amino acids long. CDR1 and CDR2 from the germline V gene are SEHNR and FQNEAQ (reference sequence). Trimming cost V 6 bases and J 5 bases, with 17 bases left between them. The source of this sequence is a young woman in good health. The chain combines TRBV7-9 with TRBJ2-1; the D gene is possibly TRBD1 (6 bases). The sample comprised blood. CDR3 coding DNA: TGTGCCAGCAGGCAAGGAAGACAGGAAAACAATGAGCAGTTCTTC. Translation: CASRQGRQENNEQFF.